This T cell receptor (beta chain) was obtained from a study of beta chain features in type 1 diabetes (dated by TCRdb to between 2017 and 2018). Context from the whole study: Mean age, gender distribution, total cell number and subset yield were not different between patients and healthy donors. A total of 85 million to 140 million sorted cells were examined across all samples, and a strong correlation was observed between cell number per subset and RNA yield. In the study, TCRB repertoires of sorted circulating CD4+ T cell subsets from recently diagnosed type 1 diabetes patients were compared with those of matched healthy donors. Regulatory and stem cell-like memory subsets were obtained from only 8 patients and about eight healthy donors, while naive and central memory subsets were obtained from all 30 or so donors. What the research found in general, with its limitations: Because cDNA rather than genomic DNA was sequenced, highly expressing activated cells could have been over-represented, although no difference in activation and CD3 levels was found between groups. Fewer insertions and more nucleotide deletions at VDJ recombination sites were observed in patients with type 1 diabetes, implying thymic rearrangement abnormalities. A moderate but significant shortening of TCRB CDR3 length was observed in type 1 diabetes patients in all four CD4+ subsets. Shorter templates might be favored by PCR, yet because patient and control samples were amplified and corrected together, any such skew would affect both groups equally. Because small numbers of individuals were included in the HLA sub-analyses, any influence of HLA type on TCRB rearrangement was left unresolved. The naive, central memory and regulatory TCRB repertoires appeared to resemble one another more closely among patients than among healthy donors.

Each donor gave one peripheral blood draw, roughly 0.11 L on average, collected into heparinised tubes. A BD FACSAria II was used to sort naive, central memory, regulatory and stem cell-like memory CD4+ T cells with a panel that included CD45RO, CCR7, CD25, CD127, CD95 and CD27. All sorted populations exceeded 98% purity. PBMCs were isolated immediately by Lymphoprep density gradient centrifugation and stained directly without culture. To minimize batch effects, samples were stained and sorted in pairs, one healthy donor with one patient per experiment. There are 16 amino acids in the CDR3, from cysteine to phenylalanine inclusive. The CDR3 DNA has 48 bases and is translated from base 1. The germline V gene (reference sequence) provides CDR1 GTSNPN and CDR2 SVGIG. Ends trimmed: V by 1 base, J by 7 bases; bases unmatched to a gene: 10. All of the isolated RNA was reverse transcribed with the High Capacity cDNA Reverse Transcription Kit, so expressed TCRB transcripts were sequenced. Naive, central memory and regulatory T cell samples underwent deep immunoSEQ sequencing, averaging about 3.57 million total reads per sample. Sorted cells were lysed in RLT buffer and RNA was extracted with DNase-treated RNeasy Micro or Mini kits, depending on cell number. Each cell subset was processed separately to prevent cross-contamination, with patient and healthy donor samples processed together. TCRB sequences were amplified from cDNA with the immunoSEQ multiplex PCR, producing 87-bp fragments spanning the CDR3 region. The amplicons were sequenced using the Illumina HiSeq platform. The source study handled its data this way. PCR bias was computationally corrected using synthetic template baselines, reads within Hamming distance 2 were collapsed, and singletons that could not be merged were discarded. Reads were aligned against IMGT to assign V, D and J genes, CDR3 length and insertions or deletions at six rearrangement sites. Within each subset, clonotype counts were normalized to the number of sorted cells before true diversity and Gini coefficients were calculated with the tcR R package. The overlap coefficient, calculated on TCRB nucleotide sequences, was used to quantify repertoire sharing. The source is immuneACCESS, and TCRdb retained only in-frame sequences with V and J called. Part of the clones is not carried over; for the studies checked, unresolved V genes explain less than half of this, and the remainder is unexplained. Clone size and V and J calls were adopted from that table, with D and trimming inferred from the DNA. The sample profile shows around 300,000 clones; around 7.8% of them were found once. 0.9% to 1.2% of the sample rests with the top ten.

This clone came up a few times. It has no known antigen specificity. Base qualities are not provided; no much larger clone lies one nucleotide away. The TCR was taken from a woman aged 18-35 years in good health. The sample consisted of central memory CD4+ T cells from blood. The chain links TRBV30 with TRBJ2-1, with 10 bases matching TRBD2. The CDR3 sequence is CAWSEGWGLASNEQFF. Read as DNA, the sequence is TGTGCCTGGAGTGAAGGCTGGGGACTAGCGTCTAATGAGCAGTTCTTC.